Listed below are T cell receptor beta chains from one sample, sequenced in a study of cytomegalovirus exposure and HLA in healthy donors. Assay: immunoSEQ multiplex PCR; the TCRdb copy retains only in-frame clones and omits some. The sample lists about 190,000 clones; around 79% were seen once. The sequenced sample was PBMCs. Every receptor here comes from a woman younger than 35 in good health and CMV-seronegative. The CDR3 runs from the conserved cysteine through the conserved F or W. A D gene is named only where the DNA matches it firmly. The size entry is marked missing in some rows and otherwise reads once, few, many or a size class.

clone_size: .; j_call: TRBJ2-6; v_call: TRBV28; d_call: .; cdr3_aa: CASTPYSGANVLTF; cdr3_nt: TGTGCCAGCACTCCCTACTCTGGGGCCAACGTCCTGACTTTC
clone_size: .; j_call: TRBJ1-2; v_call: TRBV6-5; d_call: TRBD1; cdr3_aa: CASSTGGDYGYTF; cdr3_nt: TGTGCCAGCAGCACAGGGGGCGACTATGGCTACACCTTC
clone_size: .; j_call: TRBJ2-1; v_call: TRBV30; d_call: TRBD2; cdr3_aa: CAWSVEGGGEQFF; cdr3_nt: TGTGCCTGGAGTGTCGAAGGCGGGGGGGAGCAGTTCTTC
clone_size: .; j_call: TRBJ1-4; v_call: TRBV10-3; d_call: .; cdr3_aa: CAISPPFCAFRKTVF; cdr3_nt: TGTGCCATCAGCCCACCCTTCTGTGCGTTCCGAAAAACTGTTTTT
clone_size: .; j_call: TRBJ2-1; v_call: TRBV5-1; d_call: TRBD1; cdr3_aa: CASSLARGFGTAFYNEQFF; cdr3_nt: TGCGCCAGCAGCTTGGCAAGGGGATTCGGGACAGCGTTTTACAATGAGCAGTTCTTC
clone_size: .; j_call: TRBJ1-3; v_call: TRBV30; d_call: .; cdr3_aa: CAFTFGAGRNTIYF; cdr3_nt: TGTGCCTTCACCTTTGGGGCAGGGAGAAACACCATATATTTT
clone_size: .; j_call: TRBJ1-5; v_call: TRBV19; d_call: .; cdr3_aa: CASSISGQPQHF; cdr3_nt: TGTGCCAGTAGTATATCGGGACAGCCCCAGCATTTT
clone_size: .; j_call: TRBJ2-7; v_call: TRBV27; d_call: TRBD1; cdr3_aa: CASSSGQVFSYEQYF; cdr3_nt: TGTGCCAGCAGTTCGGGACAGGTCTTCTCCTACGAGCAGTACTTC
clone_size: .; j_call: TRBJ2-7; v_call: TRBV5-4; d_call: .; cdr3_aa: CASSTSGGSYEQYF; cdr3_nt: TGTGCCAGCAGCACGTCTGGAGGCTCCTACGAGCAGTACTTC
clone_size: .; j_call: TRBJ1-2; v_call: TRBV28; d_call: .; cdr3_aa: CASGGGGYTF; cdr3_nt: TGTGCCAGCGGCGGGGGAGGCTACACCTTC
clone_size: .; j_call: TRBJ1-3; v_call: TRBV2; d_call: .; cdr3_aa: CASSRGDSRNTIYF; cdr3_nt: TGTGCCAGCAGTCGAGGGGACTCTAGGAACACCATATATTTT
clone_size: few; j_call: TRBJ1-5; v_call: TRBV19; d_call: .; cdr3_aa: CASSIGRQPQHF; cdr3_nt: TGTGCCAGTAGTATAGGGAGGCAGCCCCAGCATTTT
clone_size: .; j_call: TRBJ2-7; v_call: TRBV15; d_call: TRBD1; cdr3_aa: CATKGQGPYEQYF; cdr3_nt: TGTGCCACCAAGGGACAGGGCCCCTACGAGCAGTACTTC
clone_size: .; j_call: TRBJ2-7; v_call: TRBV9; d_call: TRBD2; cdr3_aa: CASSSGTSGGSYEQYF; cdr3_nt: TGTGCCAGCAGCTCTGGGACTAGCGGGGGTTCCTACGAGCAGTACTTC
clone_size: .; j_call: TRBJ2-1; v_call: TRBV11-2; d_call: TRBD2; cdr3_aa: CASSRRLAGGRSNEQFF; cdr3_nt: TGTGCCAGCAGCCGTAGACTAGCGGGAGGCCGGTCTAATGAGCAGTTCTTC
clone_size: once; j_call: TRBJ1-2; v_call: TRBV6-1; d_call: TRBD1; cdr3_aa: CASSEATGSSYGYTF; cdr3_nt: TGTGCCAGCAGTGAAGCGACAGGGAGTAGCTATGGCTACACCTTC
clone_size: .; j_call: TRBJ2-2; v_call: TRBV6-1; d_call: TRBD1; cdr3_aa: CASSEPGQATGELFF; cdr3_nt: TGTGCCAGCAGTGAACCGGGACAGGCAACCGGGGAGCTGTTTTTT